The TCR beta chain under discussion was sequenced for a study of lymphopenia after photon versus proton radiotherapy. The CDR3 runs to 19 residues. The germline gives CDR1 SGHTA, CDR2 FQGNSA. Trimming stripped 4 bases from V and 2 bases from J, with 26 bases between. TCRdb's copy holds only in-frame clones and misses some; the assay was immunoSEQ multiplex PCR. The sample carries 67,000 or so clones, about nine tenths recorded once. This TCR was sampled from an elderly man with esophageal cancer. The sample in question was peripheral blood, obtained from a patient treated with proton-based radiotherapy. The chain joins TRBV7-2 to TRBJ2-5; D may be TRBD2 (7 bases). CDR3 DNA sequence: TGTGCCAGCAGCTACGCCCCCCAGGGGACGGGGGGTAAGCAAGAGACCCAGTACTTC. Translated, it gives CASSYAPQGTGGKQETQYF.